These 25 T cell receptor beta chains were sequenced from one sample in a study of OX40 agonist ivuxolimab in advanced cancers. Assay: immunoSEQ multiplex PCR; the TCRdb copy retains only in-frame clones and omits some. The sample records tens of thousands of clones, over 80% being singletons. The specimen was CD4+ or CD8+ T cells sorted from blood, collected in a trial of the OX40 agonist ivuxolimab. The source of these receptors is an adult with an advanced solid tumor such as melanoma, head and neck, liver or kidney cancer.

This sequence joins TRBV5-4 and TRBJ2-7; D gene ambiguous. Between the trimmed V and J ends, which lost 2 bases and 3 bases, there was a span of 15 bases. Germline CDR1 and CDR2: SGHNT and YYREEE (reference sequence). The CDR3 is 15 amino acids. Here the CDR3 DNA reads TGTGCCAGCAGCTTTGGACCGGTAATAAACTACGAGCAGTACTTC. Protein sequence: CASSFGPVINYEQYF.

Remarks on this clone: The sample has other DNA sequences that encode this CDR3 too. CDR3 sequence: CASSYRRQGVTGNTIYF. CDR3 coding DNA: TGTGCCAGCAGTTACAGGAGACAGGGGGTTACTGGAAACACCATATATTTT. The chain carries TRBV6-7 and TRBJ1-3; TRBD1 agrees at 9 bases. TRBV6-7 is an ORF for which the function is uncertain. J lost 2 bases, V lost 2 bases, and 7 bases had no gene match. The CDR3 extends over 17 amino acids.

This clone was found a few times. This rearrangement joins TRBV28 to TRBJ2-1, with 9 bases identical to TRBD2. The CDR3 runs 15 residues. From germline, CDR1 is MDHEN and CDR2 SYDVKM. V lost 6 bases, J lost 2 bases, and 5 bases stayed unmatched. The CDR3 sequence is CASRGGGAAYNEQFF. CDR3 coding DNA: TGTGCCAGCAGGGGCGGGGGGGCAGCCTACAATGAGCAGTTCTTC.

Within the sample, this clone is medium-sized. J is TRBJ2-7 and V is TRBV6-1; D is possibly TRBD1 (5 bases). CDR3 length: 14 residues. Germline CDR1 and CDR2: MNHNS and SASEGT. The V gene lost 2 bases and the J gene lost 0 bases, with 8 bases spanning the gap. The CDR3 sequence: CASSESDSSYEQYF. The DNA of the CDR3 is TGTGCCAGCAGTGAATCTGACAGCTCCTACGAGCAGTACTTC.

The chain carries TRBV28 and TRBJ1-3, with unresolved D. This CDR3 is 15 amino acids long. CDR1 and CDR2 from the germline V gene are MDHEN and SYDVKM. Trimming shortened V by 2 bases and J by 4 bases, and 12 bases separated the two germline ends. CDR3 nucleotide sequence: TGTGCCAGCAGTTTACTGGGTCCGGGGGGAAACACCATATATTTT. This sequence encodes CASSLLGPGGNTIYF.

The CDR3 reads CSASITGVQYF. The DNA of the CDR3 is TGCAGTGCTAGTATTACAGGGGTGCAGTACTTC. V and J are TRBV20-1 and TRBJ2-7; 7 bases agree with TRBD1. The CDR3 is 11 amino acids. The V segment lost 3 bases and the J segment 9 bases; nucleotides outside the gene matches: 5. CDR1 and CDR2 (germline): DFQATT, SNEGSKA (reference sequence).

The CDR3 spells CASSYRDRGYEQYF. The CDR3 coding sequence is TGTGCCAGCAGCTACCGGGACAGGGGCTACGAGCAGTACTTC. V gene TRBV7-9 combines with J gene TRBJ2-7; 10 bases agree with TRBD1. CDR1 and CDR2 from the germline V gene are SEHNR and FQNEAQ (reference sequence). V lost 4 bases to trimming and J lost 3 bases; unmatched junction nucleotides: 3. The CDR3 runs 14 residues.

CDR3 in amino acids: CASSTHPGAYEQYF. CDR3 nucleotide sequence: TGTGCCAGCAGCACCCACCCTGGGGCCTACGAGCAGTACTTC. This sequence joins TRBV9 and TRBJ2-7; no clear D. Germline lookup yields CDR1 SGDLS and CDR2 YYNGEE. V lost 4 bases and J lost 2, with 13 bases in between. The CDR3 length is 14 residues.

The chain couples TRBV28 to TRBJ1-2, with 7 bases identical to TRBD1. The germline V gene has CDR1 MDHEN and CDR2 SYDVKM. With V trimmed by 6 bases and J by 3 bases, 10 bases remained unmatched. CDR3 length: 15 residues. CDR3 loop: CASSPIPGGDYGYTF. The CDR3 DNA sequence: TGTGCCAGCAGCCCAATTCCAGGGGGTGACTATGGCTACACCTTC.

The CDR3 nucleotides read TGTGCCAGCAGCCCTGCGTTGACAGGGTCCGGCTACACCTTC. It codes for CASSPALTGSGYTF. V usage is TRBV7-3 and J usage is TRBJ1-2, with 7 nucleotides matching TRBD1. After removal of 5 bases from V and 8 bases from J, the junction contained 11 bases not matched to a gene. The germline gives CDR1 SGHTA, CDR2 FQGTGA. The CDR3 is made up of 14 amino acids. Full variable domain (remainder filled in from reference TRBV7-3 and TRBJ1-2): GAGVSQTPSNKVTEKGKYVELRCDPISGHTALYWYRQSLGQGPEFLIYFQGTGAADDSGLPNDRFFAVRPEGSVSTLKIQRTERGDSAVYLCASSPALTGSGYTFGSGTRLTVV.

The rearrangement uses TRBV21-1 and TRBJ1-1; the listed D gene, TRBD1, was not tested against the DNA. TRBV21-1 has pseudogene status. The CDR3 runs to 14 residues. The CDR3 region is CASPRGDVDTEAFF. DNA for the CDR3: TGTGCCAGCCCCAGGGGGGACGTGGACACTGAAGCTTTCTTT.

This clone was seen only once. The rearrangement joins TRBV11-3 to TRBJ2-1; D is uncertain. The CDR3 runs to 14 residues. CDR1 and CDR2 (germline): SGHNT, YENEEA. V was trimmed by 3 bases and J by 5 bases, leaving 11 bases between them. CDR3 in amino acids: CASSFGRLNNEQFF. In DNA form, the CDR3 reads TGTGCCAGCAGCTTCGGCCGGCTTAACAATGAGCAGTTCTTC.

The chain uses TRBV7-2 and TRBJ2-2; D tentatively reads TRBD1 or TRBD2 (6 bases each). The V gene lost 6 bases and the J gene lost 1 base, with 18 bases spanning the gap. Germline V lookup: CDR1 SGHTA, CDR2 FQGNSA. The CDR3 totals 17 residues. The CDR3 region is CASSSGLGGWNTGELFF. The CDR3 DNA reads TGTGCCAGCAGTTCGGGGCTCGGGGGCTGGAACACCGGGGAGCTGTTTTTT.

The chain couples TRBV7-9 to TRBJ2-5; D not certain. Trimming took off 0 bases at V and 2 bases at J, with 10 bases between the two ends. The length of the CDR3 is 15 residues. Germline V gene lookup returns CDR1 SEHNR and CDR2 FQNEAQ (reference sequence). The DNA of the CDR3 is TGTGCCAGCAGCTTAGCGCTTGACATGCAAGAGACCCAGTACTTC. Translated: CASSLALDMQETQYF. The variable domain in full, completed from reference TRBV7-9 and TRBJ2-5, reads DTGVSQNPRHKITKRGQNVTFRCDPISEHNRLYWYRQTLGQGPEFLTYFQNEAQLEKSRLLSDRFSAERPKGSFSTLEIQRTEQGDSAMYLCASSLALDMQETQYFGPGTRLLVL.

This sequence joins TRBV28 and TRBJ2-4, with D perhaps assigned TRBD1 or TRBD2 (5 bases each). The CDR3 extends over 13 amino acids. With 8 bases removed from V and 0 bases from J, the gap between germline ends came to 8 bases. Germline V lookup: CDR1 MDHEN, CDR2 SYDVKM. The CDR3 DNA follows: TGTGCCAGCGGGGGATTAGCCAAAAACATTCAGTACTTC. Protein product: CASGGLAKNIQYF.

This rearrangement joins TRBV30 to TRBJ2-5, with 8 bases that match TRBD2. The junction had 7 bases not matched to a gene; V was cut back by 5 bases and J by 5 bases. Looked up from germline, CDR1 is GTSNPN and CDR2 is SVGIG (reference sequence). The CDR3 is 13 amino acids. CDR3 residues: CAWEPGTRETQYF. CDR3 bases: TGTGCCTGGGAACCCGGGACTAGGGAGACCCAGTACTTC. Looking up the rest from reference TRBV30 and TRBJ2-5 gives the full variable domain: SQTIHQWPATLVQPVGSPLSLECTVEGTSNPNLYWYRQAAGRGLQLLFYSVGIGQISSEVPQNLSASRPQDRQFILSSKKLLLSDSGFYLCAWEPGTRETQYFGPGTRLLVL.

The gene calls are TRBV5-1 and TRBJ1-1, with D hard to call. V dropped 0 bases and J dropped 7 bases, with 10 bases sitting between them. CDR3 length: 13 residues. In germline, CDR1 is SGHRS, CDR2 YFSETQ. CDR3 DNA: TGCGCCAGCAGCTTGGAAGGAGGGCTTGAAGCTTTCTTT. This codes for CASSLEGGLEAFF.

This sequence joins TRBV25-1 and TRBJ2-1, with 11 bases matching TRBD2. Germline-derived CDR1 and CDR2 are MGHDK and SYGVNS. The CDR3 consists of 18 residues. V lost 4 bases and J lost 0; bases outside the gene matches: 8. The chain's CDR3 is CASSGITSGGSSYNEQFF. As DNA, the CDR3 is TGTGCCAGCAGTGGGATTACTAGCGGGGGTTCCTCCTACAATGAGCAGTTCTTC.

The chain joins TRBV6-5 to TRBJ2-7; 13 bases agree with TRBD2. The CDR3 is 15 amino acids. V trimming: 6 bases; J trimming: 2 bases; junction bases outside the gene matches: 4. Per the germline V gene, CDR1 is MNHEY and CDR2 is SVGAGI. The CDR3 bases are TGTGCCAGCAGAAACGGACTAGCGGGGGCCTACGAGCAGTACTTC. Encoded protein: CASRNGLAGAYEQYF.

This clone has only a few counts. The chain carries TRBV9 and TRBJ2-2; D not resolved. Trimming cost V 1 base and J 6 bases, with 4 bases left between them. The germline V gene encodes CDR1 SGDLS and CDR2 YYNGEE. The CDR3 totals 12 residues. The CDR3 coding sequence is TGTGCCAGCAGCGTATCTCCCGGGGAGCTGTTTTTT. Its protein is CASSVSPGELFF.

The chain recombines TRBV7-9 with TRBJ1-5, with 10 positions matching TRBD1. The CDR3 totals 15 residues. V trimming: 5 bases; J trimming: 3 bases; junction bases outside the gene matches: 4. Germline values: CDR1 SEHNR, CDR2 FQNEAQ (reference sequence). The CDR3 is CASSRTGGINQPQHF. The CDR3 DNA is TGTGCCAGCAGCAGGACAGGGGGGATCAATCAGCCCCAGCATTTT.

This rearrangement joins TRBV7-2 to TRBJ1-6, with unresolved D. The CDR3 extends over 14 amino acids. V gave up 1 base and J gave up 9 bases, with 10 bases separating them. Germline V gives CDR1 SGHTA, CDR2 FQGNSA. This chain's CDR3 is CASSLGQEGSPLHF. CDR3 bases: TGTGCCAGCAGCTTAGGGCAGGAGGGTTCACCCCTCCACTTT.

V usage is TRBV5-1 and J usage is TRBJ2-2, with D possibly TRBD2 on 5 matching bases. Per germline, CDR1 SGHRS and CDR2 YFSETQ. V lost 0 bases, J lost 7 bases, and 7 bases lay in between. The CDR3 extends over 13 amino acids. The CDR3 DNA sequence: TGCGCCAGCAGCTTGGAGGAGGTCGGGGAGCTGTTTTTT. This translates into CASSLEEVGELFF.

This clone was seen a handful of times. The genes are TRBV7-2 and TRBJ2-5, with D unresolved. Germline CDR1 is SGHTA and CDR2 is FQGNSA. V lost 3 bases and J 2 bases, leaving 7 bases between the germline ends. The CDR3 is 13 residues long. In DNA, the CDR3 is TGTGCCAGCAGCTTTGAAAGACAAGAGACCCAGTACTTC. Translation: CASSFERQETQYF. Based on the CDR3 plus reference TRBV7-2 and TRBJ2-5, the full variable domain is GAGVSQSPSNKVTEKGKDVELRCDPISGHTALYWYRQSLGQGLEFLIYFQGNSAPDKSGLPSDRFSAERTGGSVSTLTIQRTQQEDSAVYLCASSFERQETQYFGPGTRLLVL.

The chain is built from TRBV6-1 and TRBJ1-2; possibly TRBD1 for D (6 bases). Germline values: CDR1 MNHNS, CDR2 SASEGT. Trimming shortened V by 2 bases and J by 1 base, and 11 bases separated the two germline ends. This CDR3 region has 15 residues. The CDR3 DNA reads as TGTGCCAGCAGTGAAAGGGGGGGCCATAACTATGGCTACACCTTC. Protein: CASSERGGHNYGYTF.